This T cell receptor beta chain was obtained from a study of human T cells and chemical hapten exposure (dated by TCRdb to 2020 to 2023). The study in broad terms: For sensitization, 2% DPC in acetone was applied to a 2 cm by 2 cm area of upper inner arm skin. Weekly therapeutic DPC doses were additionally applied to the scalp of patients throughout the approximately 24-week study period. Patch tests used Finn chambers with 0.01% DPC on the upper back, scored after 6 days by International Contact Dermatitis Research Group standards. Most of the patients in the cohort were female, and the cohort covered alopecia areata with under or over 50% scalp involvement, alopecia totalis and alopecia universalis. Libraries were pooled for sequencing, and variation in per-sample TCR yields was attributed mainly to small differences in library volumes within the pool. The study tracked peripheral blood TCR repertoire changes in vivo during primary and secondary sensitization to the hapten diphenylcyclopropenone (DPC) in alopecia patients. Blood was sampled from patients pre-sensitization (week 0) and at 2, 6 and about 24 weeks after DPC sensitization. Blood for TCR sequencing was provided by twenty-nine alopecia patients at one to four time points (pre-sensitization, 2, 6 and 24 weeks).

The time point label on this specimen signifies: patch test 2, 6 weeks after DPC sensitization. The sample's treatment or condition, from its label and the paper: therapeutic diphenylcyclopropenone sensitization with weekly scalp DPC. Blood at each patch-test visit was drawn before the patch test was applied. Eligible patients were aged 18 to 70, diagnosed with alopecia, deemed suitable for DPC therapy, and excluded if pregnant. Unfractionated whole blood was collected in Tempus Blood RNA tubes, and total RNA was extracted from that blood. The library was generated by RACE. The data were produced on a NextSeq 500. During library preparation, unique molecular identifiers were attached to individual cDNA molecules so that TCRs could be counted quantitatively and reproducibly. Each blood RNA sample was used to sequence both TCR alpha and TCR beta chains. In the source study's methods: The median number of TCRs per sample was some 100,000, ranging from roughly 23,224 to 690,600. The Decombinator software suite was used to annotate the V, J and CDR3 of the TCR reads. Every sample was subsampled to the same number of TCRs (28,000) for the PS versus PT1 abundance plots. TCRs were defined as expanded if absent before sensitization and observed at least eight times at the 2-week time point. TCRdb passed the public sequencing reads through fastp at Q25 and MiXCR, retaining productive beta sequences. Entries that share a CDR3 protein sequence are merged under the most common genes and DNA. TCRdb, not the authors, supplied the V and J calls. The sample table lists around 100,000 distinct CDR3 sequences, approximately 10% of them with a count of one. About 3% of the sample rests with the top ten.

CDR1 and CDR2 (SGHTA, FQGNSA) derive from the germline V gene. Trimming removed 2 bases from V and 2 bases from J, leaving 9 bases between the germline ends. There are 14 amino acids in the CDR3, from cysteine to phenylalanine inclusive. The retained sequence is limited to the CDR3, 42 bases, with the frame set at the first base. General findings and caveats noted by the study authors: Repeated subsampling changed both the strength of the expansion versus patch-test correlation and the threshold at which the correlation became significant. DPC sensitization did not change how many TCRs were above 1 in 1000 frequency, and no evidence was found of alterations in global repertoire structure. Compared with pre-sensitization or healthy control sets, expanded TCRs formed significantly more large CDR3 similarity clusters, which is consistent with antigen-driven responses. The number of PT1 expanded TCRs positively correlated with patch test score, significant at thresholds 8, 16 and 32 but not 4. Because every patient had alopecia, a presumed autoimmune disease, the patients' immune response might differ from that of healthy individuals.

A remark on this clonotype: This clone's antigen is unknown. No per-base quality is available; no much larger clone lies one base away.

This sequence originates from a woman aged 40 to 55 with alopecia areata. Some clones in this sample may be carry-over from other donors' samples. The V gene is TRBV7-2 and the J gene is TRBJ1-2; perhaps TRBD1 is the D gene, with 5 bases matching. The sample in question was whole blood, obtained in connection with sensitization to the hapten diphenylcyclopropenone (DPC). In nucleotides, the sequence is TGTGCCAGCAGCTTAAGGCCAGGGAACTATGGCTACACCTTC. The translation is CASSLRPGNYGYTF.